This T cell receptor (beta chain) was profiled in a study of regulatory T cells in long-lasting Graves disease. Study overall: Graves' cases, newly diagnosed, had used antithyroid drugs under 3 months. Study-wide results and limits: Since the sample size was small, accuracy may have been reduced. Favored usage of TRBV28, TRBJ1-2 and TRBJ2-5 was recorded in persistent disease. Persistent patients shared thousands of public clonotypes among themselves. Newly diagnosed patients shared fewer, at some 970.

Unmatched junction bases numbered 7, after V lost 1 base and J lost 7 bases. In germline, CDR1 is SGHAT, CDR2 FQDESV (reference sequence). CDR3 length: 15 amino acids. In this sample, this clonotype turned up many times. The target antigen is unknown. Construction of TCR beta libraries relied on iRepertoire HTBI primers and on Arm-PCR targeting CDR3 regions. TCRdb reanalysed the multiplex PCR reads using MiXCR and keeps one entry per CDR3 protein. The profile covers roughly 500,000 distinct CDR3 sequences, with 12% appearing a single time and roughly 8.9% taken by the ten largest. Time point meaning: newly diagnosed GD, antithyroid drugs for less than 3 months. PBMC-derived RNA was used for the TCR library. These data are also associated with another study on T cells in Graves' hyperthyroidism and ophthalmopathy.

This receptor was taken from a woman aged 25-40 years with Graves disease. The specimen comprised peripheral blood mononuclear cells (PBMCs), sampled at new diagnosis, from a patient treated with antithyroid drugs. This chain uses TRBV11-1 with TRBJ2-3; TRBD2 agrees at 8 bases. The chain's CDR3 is CASSLVPGGPNTQYF. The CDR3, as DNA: TGTGCCAGCAGCTTAGTCCCGGGAGGGCCAAATACGCAGTATTTT.